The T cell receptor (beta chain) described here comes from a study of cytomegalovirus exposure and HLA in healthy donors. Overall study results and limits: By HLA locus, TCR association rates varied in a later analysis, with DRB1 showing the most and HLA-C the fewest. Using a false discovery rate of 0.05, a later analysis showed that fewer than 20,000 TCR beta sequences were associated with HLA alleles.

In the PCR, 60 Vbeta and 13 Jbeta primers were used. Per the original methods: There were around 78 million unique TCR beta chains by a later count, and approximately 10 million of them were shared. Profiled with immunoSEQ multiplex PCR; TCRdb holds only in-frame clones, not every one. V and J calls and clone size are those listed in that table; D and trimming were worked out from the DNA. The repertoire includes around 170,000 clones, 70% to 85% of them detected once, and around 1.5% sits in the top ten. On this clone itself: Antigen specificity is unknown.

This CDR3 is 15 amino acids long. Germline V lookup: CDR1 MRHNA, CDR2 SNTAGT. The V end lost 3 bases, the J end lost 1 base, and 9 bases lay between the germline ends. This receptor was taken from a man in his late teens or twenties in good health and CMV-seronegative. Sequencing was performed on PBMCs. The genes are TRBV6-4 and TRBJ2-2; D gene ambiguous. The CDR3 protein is CASSEILENTGELFF. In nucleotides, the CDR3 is TGTGCCAGCAGTGAAATACTCGAGAACACCGGGGAGCTGTTTTTT.